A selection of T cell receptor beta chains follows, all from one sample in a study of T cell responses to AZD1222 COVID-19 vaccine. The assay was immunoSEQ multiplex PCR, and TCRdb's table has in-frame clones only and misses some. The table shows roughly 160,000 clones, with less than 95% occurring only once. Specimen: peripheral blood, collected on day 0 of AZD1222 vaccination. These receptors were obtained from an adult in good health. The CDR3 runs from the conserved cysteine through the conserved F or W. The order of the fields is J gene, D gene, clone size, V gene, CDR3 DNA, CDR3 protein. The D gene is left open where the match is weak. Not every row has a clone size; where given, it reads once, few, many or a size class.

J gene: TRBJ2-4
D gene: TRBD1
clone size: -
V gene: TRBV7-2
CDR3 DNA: TGTGCCAGCAGCCAGAGGGGACAGGGAATAGACATTCAGTACTTC
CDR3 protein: CASSQRGQGIDIQYF

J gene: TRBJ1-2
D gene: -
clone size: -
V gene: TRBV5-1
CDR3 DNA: TGCGCCAGCAGCTATTTTGGTTCGGTACGAAAGGGTGGCTACACCTTC
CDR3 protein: CASSYFGSVRKGGYTF

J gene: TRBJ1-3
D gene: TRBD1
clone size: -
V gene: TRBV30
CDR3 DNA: TGTGCCTGGAGAACCGCCGGGACAGTTCCTGGAAACACCATATATTTT
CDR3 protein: CAWRTAGTVPGNTIYF

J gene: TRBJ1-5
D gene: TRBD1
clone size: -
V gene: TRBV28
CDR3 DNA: TGTGCCAGCAGTTTAACCGGGACAGGGAATCAGCCCCAGCATTTT
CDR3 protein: CASSLTGTGNQPQHF

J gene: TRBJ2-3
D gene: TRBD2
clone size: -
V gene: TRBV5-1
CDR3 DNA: TGCGCCAGCAGCCCGTACTCGACTAGCGGGGGGCCTTTAAATCGAGATACGCAGTATTTT
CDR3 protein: CASSPYSTSGGPLNRDTQYF

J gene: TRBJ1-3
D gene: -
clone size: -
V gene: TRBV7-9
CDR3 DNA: TGTGCCAGCAGCTTATTGTCCAGGGACTACACCATATATTTT
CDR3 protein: CASSLLSRDYTIYF

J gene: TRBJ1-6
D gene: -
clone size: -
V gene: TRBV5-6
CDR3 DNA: TGTGCCAGCAGCCTACAGAGTTATAATTCACCCCTCCACTTT
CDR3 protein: CASSLQSYNSPLHF

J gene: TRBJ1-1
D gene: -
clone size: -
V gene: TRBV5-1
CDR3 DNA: TGCGCCAGCAGCTTTTACCGGGCTGAGACTGAAGCTTTCTTT
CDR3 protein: CASSFYRAETEAFF

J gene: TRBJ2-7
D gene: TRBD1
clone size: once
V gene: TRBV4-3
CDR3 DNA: TGCGCCAGCAGTTCCGACAGGGTTTTGGGCTACGAGCAGTACTTC
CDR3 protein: CASSSDRVLGYEQYF

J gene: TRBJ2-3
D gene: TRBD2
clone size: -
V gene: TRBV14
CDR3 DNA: TGTGCCAGCAGCCCGACTAGCGGGGGGCGGAATACGCAGTATTTT
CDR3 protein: CASSPTSGGRNTQYF

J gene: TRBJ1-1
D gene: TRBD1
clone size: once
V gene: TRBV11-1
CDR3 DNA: TGTGCCAGCAGCTCAAACCCACAGGGGAACGGAGCTTTCTTT
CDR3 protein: CASSSNPQGNGAFF

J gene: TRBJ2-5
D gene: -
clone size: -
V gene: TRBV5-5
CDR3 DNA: TGTGCCAGCAGCCAACGGCCCCAGCCAGGATCCCAGTACTTC
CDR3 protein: CASSQRPQPGSQYF

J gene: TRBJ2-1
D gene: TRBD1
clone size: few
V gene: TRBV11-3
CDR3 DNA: TGTGCCAGCAGCCGCAAGGGACAGAGAAAAGAGCAGTTCTTC
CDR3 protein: CASSRKGQRKEQFF

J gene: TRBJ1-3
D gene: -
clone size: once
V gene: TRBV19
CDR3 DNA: TGTGCCGTCAGGGCAGACTCTGGAAACACCATATATTTT
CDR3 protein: CAVRADSGNTIYF

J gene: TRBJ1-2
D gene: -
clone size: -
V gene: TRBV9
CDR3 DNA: TGTGCCAGCAGCGTAGGCCCGCCTAAAGGGGGATATGGCTACACCTTC
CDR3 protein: CASSVGPPKGGYGYTF

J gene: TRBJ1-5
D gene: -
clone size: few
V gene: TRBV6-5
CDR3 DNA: TGTGCCAGCAGTTACTCGGGATTTAGCAATCAGCCCCAGCATTTT
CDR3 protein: CASSYSGFSNQPQHF

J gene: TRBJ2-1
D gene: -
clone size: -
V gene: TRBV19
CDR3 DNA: TGTGCCAGTACCACCAGGGGGGGGCGCCGAGGAGTCAATGAGCAGTTCTTC
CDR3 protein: CASTTRGGRRGVNEQFF

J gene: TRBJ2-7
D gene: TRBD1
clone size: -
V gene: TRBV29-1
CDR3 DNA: TGCAGCGTACACAGGGGGCCCCTCGAGCAGTACTTC
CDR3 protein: CSVHRGPLEQYF

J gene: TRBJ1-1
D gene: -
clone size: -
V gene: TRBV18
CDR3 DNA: TGTGCCAGCTCACCAGGGGAGGGTTTTTCCGGATATAACACTGAAGCTTTCTTT
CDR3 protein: CASSPGEGFSGYNTEAFF

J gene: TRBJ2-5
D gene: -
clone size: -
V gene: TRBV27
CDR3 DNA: TGTGCCAGCAGGCACGGACTAGCCAGGGGGGACCAAGAGACCCAGTACTTC
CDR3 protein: CASRHGLARGDQETQYF

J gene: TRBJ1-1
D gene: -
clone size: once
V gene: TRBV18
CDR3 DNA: TGTGCCAGCTCACCTGCCCCGGTGAACACTGAAGCTTTCTTT
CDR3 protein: CASSPAPVNTEAFF

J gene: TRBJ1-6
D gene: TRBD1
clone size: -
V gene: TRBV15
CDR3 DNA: TGTGCCACCACGACAGGGAGGAGGTATAATTCACCCCTCCACTTT
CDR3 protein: CATTTGRRYNSPLHF

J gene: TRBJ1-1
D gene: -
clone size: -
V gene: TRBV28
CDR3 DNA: TGTGCCAGCAGTCCGCGGATGGACACTGAAGCTTTCTTT
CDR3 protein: CASSPRMDTEAFF

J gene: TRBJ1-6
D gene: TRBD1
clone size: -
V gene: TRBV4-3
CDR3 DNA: TGCGCCAGCAGCCCCAGTAATCTGGGGACAGATAATTCACCCCTCCACTTT
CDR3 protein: CASSPSNLGTDNSPLHF

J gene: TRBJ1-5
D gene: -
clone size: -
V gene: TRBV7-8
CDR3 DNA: TGTGCCAGCAGCTTACGGCCCCAGGGGCTCAGCAATCAGCCCCAGCATTTT
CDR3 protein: CASSLRPQGLSNQPQHF

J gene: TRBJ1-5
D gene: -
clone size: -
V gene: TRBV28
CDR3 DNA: TGTGCCAGCAGTTTGGGGGGTGACCAGCCCCAGCATTTT
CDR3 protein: CASSLGGDQPQHF

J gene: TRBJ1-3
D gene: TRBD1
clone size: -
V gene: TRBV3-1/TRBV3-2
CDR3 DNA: TGTGCCAGCAGCCAAGACTGGACAGGCACCATATATTTT
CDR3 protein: CASSQDWTGTIYF

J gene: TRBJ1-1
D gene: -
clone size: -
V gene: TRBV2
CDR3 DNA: TGTGCCAGCTGGGGTTCTTGGGACACTGAAGCTTTCTTT
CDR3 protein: CASWGSWDTEAFF

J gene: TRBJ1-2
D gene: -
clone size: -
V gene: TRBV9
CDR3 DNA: TGTGCCAGCAGCCAGGGGAACCAGAAAACGGGTGGCTACACCTTC
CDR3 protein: CASSQGNQKTGGYTF

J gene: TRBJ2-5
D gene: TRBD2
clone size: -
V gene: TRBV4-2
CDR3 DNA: TGTGCCAGCAGCCAAGATGCCCAGCGGGGCTTCCAAGAGACCCAGTACTTC
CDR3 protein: CASSQDAQRGFQETQYF

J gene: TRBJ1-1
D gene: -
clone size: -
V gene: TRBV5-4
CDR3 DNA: TGTGCCAGCAGCTTGGGAGGTAACACTGAAGCTTTCTTT
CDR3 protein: CASSLGGNTEAFF

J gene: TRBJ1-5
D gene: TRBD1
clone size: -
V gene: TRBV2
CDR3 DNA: TGTGCCAGCAGGTACGACAGGGAGGTCAATCAGCCCCAGCATTTT
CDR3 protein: CASRYDREVNQPQHF

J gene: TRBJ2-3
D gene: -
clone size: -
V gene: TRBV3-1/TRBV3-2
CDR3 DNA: TGTGCCAGCAGCCAGGGACAAGGAAGCACAGATACGCAGTATTTT
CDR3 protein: CASSQGQGSTDTQYF

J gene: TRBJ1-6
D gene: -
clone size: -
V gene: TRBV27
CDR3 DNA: TGTGCCAGCAGTTTGTTCCGGGTTTCACCCCTCCACTTT
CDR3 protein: CASSLFRVSPLHF

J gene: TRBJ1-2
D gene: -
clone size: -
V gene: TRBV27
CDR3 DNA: TGTGCCAGCAGTCCCGGTCGAGGGAACTATGGCTACACCTTC
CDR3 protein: CASSPGRGNYGYTF

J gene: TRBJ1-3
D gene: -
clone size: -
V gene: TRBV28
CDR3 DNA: TGCCTGACGGGAGGGGGCTCTGGAAACACCATATATTTT
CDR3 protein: CLTGGGSGNTIYF

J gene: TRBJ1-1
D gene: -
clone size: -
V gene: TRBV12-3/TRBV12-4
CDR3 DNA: TGTGCCAGCAGCGGGGGCCCGCTGGGAGCTTTCTTT
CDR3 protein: CASSGGPLGAFF

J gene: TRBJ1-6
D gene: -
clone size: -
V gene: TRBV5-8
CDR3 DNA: TGTGCCAGCAGCAAAGGGAACGTCAATTCACCCCTCCACTTT
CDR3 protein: CASSKGNVNSPLHF

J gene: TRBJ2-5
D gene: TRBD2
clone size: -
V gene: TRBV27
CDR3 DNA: TGTGCCAGCAGTCTAACCCCCCTTAGAGGGAGCGGGGCCCTCCGTGGGACCCAGTACTTC
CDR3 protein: CASSLTPLRGSGALRGTQYF

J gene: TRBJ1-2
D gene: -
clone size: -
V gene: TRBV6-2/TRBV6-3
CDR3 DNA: TGTGCCAGCAGTTACGGAGGACAGAACTATGGCTACACCTTC
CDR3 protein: CASSYGGQNYGYTF

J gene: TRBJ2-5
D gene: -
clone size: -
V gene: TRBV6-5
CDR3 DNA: TGTGCCGCGGTGGACAGTCTAGAGACCCAGTACTTC
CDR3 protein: CAAVDSLETQYF

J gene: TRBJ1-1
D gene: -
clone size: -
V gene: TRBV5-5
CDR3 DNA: TGTGCCAGCAGCCATGAGGACCGGAGGAACACTGAAGCTTTCTTT
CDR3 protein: CASSHEDRRNTEAFF

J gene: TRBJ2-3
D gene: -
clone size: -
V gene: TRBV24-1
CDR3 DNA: TGTGCCACCAGTGATTTTGGTAATACGCAGTATTTT
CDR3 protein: CATSDFGNTQYF

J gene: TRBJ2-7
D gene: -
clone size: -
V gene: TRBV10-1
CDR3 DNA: TGCGCCACGACACCCTTCTCCTACGAGCAGTACTTC
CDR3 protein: CATTPFSYEQYF

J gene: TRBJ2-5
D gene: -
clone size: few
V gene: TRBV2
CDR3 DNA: TGTGCCAGCAATCCGAGGGGGGTGCGGGGGAAGCAAGAGACCCAGTACTTC
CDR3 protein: CASNPRGVRGKQETQYF

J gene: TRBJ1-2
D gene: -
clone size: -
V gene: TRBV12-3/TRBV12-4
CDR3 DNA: TGTGCCAGCAGTTTAGACAGGGATAGGGGCTACACCTTC
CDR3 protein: CASSLDRDRGYTF

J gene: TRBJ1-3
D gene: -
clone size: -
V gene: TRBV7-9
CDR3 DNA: TGTGCCAGCAGCTTACAAACTGGAAACACCATATATTTT
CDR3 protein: CASSLQTGNTIYF

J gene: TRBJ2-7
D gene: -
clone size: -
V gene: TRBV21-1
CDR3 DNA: TGTGCCAGCAGCAAAGCTTCCTTAAGCTACGAGCAGTACTTC
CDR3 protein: CASSKASLSYEQYF

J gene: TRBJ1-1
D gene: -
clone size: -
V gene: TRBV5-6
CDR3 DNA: TGTGCCAGCAGCCCCTCCGTGGGGGGCGGTTGGGCTGAAGCTTTCTTT
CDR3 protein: CASSPSVGGGWAEAFF

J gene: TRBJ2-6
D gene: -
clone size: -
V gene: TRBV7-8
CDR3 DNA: TGTGCCAGCAGCTTAATGGAGGCTGGGGCCAACGTCCTGACTTTC
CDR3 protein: CASSLMEAGANVLTF

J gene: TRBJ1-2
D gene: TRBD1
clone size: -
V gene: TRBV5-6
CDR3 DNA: TGTGCCAGCACCACGTCGTTGACAGGGGGTATTAATGGCTACACCTTC
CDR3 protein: CASTTSLTGGINGYTF

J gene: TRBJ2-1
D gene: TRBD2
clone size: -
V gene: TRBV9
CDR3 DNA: TGTGCCAGCAGCGCCTATAGCGGGGCCTACAATGAGCAGTTCTTC
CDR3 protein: CASSAYSGAYNEQFF

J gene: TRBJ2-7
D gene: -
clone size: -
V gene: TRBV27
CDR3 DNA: TGTGCCAGCAGTTTTAGACAGGTTGGGGAGCAGTACTTC
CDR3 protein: CASSFRQVGEQYF

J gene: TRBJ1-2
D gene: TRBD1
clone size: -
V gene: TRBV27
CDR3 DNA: TGTGCCAGCACCGCGACAGGGGCTTATGGCTACACCTTC
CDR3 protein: CASTATGAYGYTF